This TCR beta chain was retrieved from a study of cytomegalovirus exposure and HLA in healthy donors. Study-level background: As an earlier analysis found, 180 million or so T cells yielded 95 million to 130 million unique TCR beta sequences. Falling in the Caucasian-associated ancestry cluster were about four fifths of 398 genotyped donors.

This clone was observed a few times. Its antigen is as yet unknown. Overall study results and limits: The study flagged 150 to 200 TCR beta chains as cytomegalovirus-associated. Excluded were some V segments that proved indistinguishable, including TRBV6-2 and TRBV6-3.

The PCR employed 60 Vbeta primers together with 13 Jbeta primers. Data came from immunoSEQ multiplex PCR; TCRdb stores just in-frame clones and leaves some out. The table records about 180,000 clones, 80% of them present only once. Germline-derived CDR1 and CDR2 are KGHSH and LQKENI. The V end was cut by 3 bases, the J end by 4 bases, with 10 bases between. The CDR3 has 14 amino acids. The chain uses TRBV18 and TRBJ2-1, with a tentative D call TRBD2 (6 bases). The TCR comes from a man in his forties in good health and CMV-seronegative. Sequenced input: PBMCs. CDR3 nucleotides: TGTGCCAGCTCACCCTCGGGGGAGTACAATGAGCAGTTCTTC. It translates to CASSPSGEYNEQFF.